The next 16 T cell receptor beta chains were all read from a single sample in a study of technical replicates of blood from a few donors. Repertoires were generated with immunoSEQ multiplex PCR, while TCRdb's copy carries only in-frame clones and drops some. The sample lists about 70,000 clones; roughly 92% were seen once. The sequenced sample was T cells isolated from PBMCs. Receptors were obtained from a human donor in good health.

This clone was observed once. The rearrangement uses TRBV30 and TRBJ1-1; D is uncertain. The germline CDR1 and CDR2 sequences are GTSNPN and SVGIG (reference sequence). Trimming shortened V by 6 bases and J by 2 bases, and 7 bases separated the two germline ends. The CDR3 consists of 11 residues. Written as DNA, the CDR3 is TGTGCCTGTGAGAGAAACACTGAAGCTTTCTTT. Residues: CACERNTEAFF.

This clone occurred once. This sequence joins TRBV15 and TRBJ2-3; TRBD2 agrees at 13 bases. Germline CDR1 is LNHNV and CDR2 is YYDKDF (reference sequence). The CDR3 runs to 16 residues. The ends lost 3 bases at V and 2 bases at J; junction bases unmatched: 2. The CDR3 region has the DNA TGTGCCACCAGCAGGGGGACTAGCGGGACCACAGATACGCAGTATTTT. This translates into CATSRGTSGTTDTQYF.

The gene calls are TRBV4-1 and TRBJ2-2, with 9 positions matching TRBD2. The CDR3 is 16 residues long. The trim removed 0 bases at V and 9 bases at J, leaving 8 bases unmatched. Germline V gives CDR1 MGHRA, CDR2 YSYEKL. CDR3 bases: TGCGCCAGCAGCCAAGACGGGGGCGGGAGGGCCCGGGAGCTGTTTTTT. Translated, it gives CASSQDGGGRARELFF.

The chain carries TRBV27 and TRBJ2-7; D unresolved. Germline CDR1 reads MNHEY; CDR2 reads SMNVEV (reference sequence). The CDR3 is 15 amino acids. Trimming removed 5 bases from V and 3 bases from J, with 17 bases in between. Written as DNA, the CDR3 is TGTGCCAGCAGTACGTCCCTCCTCGGGTACTACGAGCAGTACTTC. It specifies CASSTSLLGYYEQYF.

The rearrangement uses TRBV6-6 and TRBJ1-1, with 11 nucleotides matching TRBD1. J lost 8 bases, V lost 5 bases, and 4 bases had no gene match. The CDR3 is made up of 13 amino acids. Germline values: CDR1 MNHNY, CDR2 SVGAGI (reference sequence). CDR3 in amino acids: CASSPDRGPEAFF. The CDR3 DNA follows: TGTGCCAGCAGTCCGGACAGGGGGCCCGAAGCTTTCTTT.

The chain recombines TRBV12-5 with TRBJ2-1; 10 nucleotides line up with TRBD2. The germline V gene encodes CDR1 LGHNT and CDR2 FRNRAP. The CDR3 has 13 amino acids. V trimming: 6 bases; J trimming: 8 bases; junction bases outside the gene matches: 4. CDR3 nucleotides: TGTGCTAGTGGAGGACTAGCGGAGGATGAGCAGTTCTTC. Its protein is CASGGLAEDEQFF.

V usage is TRBV4-1 and J usage is TRBJ2-5; 8 bases agree with TRBD2. The junction had 6 bases not matched to a gene; V was cut back by 1 base and J by 5 bases. Germline V gene data show CDR1 as MGHRA and CDR2 as YSYEKL. The length of the CDR3 is 15 residues. The DNA for the CDR3 is TGCGCCAGCAGCCAAGCCGGGACTAGTTTTGAGACCCAGTACTTC. The encoded protein is CASSQAGTSFETQYF.

The chain combines TRBV21-1 with TRBJ2-1; TRBD2 was called by the table and not checked on the DNA. TRBV21-1 is reported as a pseudogene. This CDR3 comprises 12 residues. CDR3 loop: CASSLRGNEQFF. CDR3 nucleotide sequence: TGTGCCAGCAGCTTGCGGGGCAATGAGCAGTTCTTC.

The V and J genes are TRBV6-1 and TRBJ1-4; 10 positions match TRBD1. Germline V lookup: CDR1 MNHNS, CDR2 SASEGT. The ends lost 4 bases at V and 8 bases at J; junction bases unmatched: 4. CDR3 length: 14 residues. CDR3 bases: TGTGCCAGCAGTGTGGACAGGGGGTGGGAAAAACTGTTTTTT. Translation: CASSVDRGWEKLFF.

This chain uses TRBV7-8 with TRBJ1-2; maybe TRBD1 (6 bases). Germline CDR1 and CDR2: SGHVS and FQNEAQ. V was clipped by 4 bases and J by 4 bases, with 13 bases between them. This CDR3 comprises 14 residues. In DNA, the CDR3 is TGTGCCAGCAGCTCCAGGGGAGGGTTCTATGGCTACACCTTC. This translates into CASSSRGGFYGYTF.

J is TRBJ1-2 and V is TRBV6-5; 9 bases fit TRBD1. The germline gives CDR1 MNHEY, CDR2 SVGAGI. V shed 5 bases and J 8 bases; nucleotides not matched to a gene: 9. This CDR3 spans 14 amino acids. The CDR3 spells CASSRSDRGWGYTF. The CDR3 DNA follows: TGTGCCAGCAGTAGGTCGGACAGGGGATGGGGCTACACCTTC.

A few counts support this clone. This chain joins TRBV5-6 and TRBJ2-1; TRBD2 agrees at 12 bases. CDR1 is SGHDT, CDR2 YYEEEE, per germline. The CDR3 covers 16 residues. V lost 4 bases and J lost 8; bases outside the gene matches: 10. Here the CDR3 DNA reads TGTGCCAGCAGCGATGGACTAGCGGGGTATTTCGATGAGCAGTTCTTC. Translated, it gives CASSDGLAGYFDEQFF.

The chain combines TRBV27 with TRBJ1-2; D is ambiguous. CDR3 length: 14 amino acids. Trimming removed 4 bases at V and 4 bases at J, with 13 bases between. Germline V CDR1 and CDR2: MNHEY, SMNVEV (reference sequence). The CDR3 reads CASSSRSQIYGYTF. The CDR3, as DNA: TGTGCCAGCAGTTCACGGTCACAGATCTATGGCTACACCTTC.

The chain joins TRBV18 to TRBJ2-7; D is possibly TRBD1 (6 bases). The V end lost 2 bases, the J end lost 2 bases, and 16 bases lay between the germline ends. The CDR3 spans 16 residues. The germline V gene has CDR1 KGHSH and CDR2 LQKENI. The CDR3 is CASSPKQRTEPYEQYF. The CDR3 DNA reads as TGTGCCAGCTCACCAAAACAGAGGACAGAACCCTACGAGCAGTACTTC. Filled out from reference TRBV18 and TRBJ2-7, the complete variable domain reads NAGVMQNPRHLVRRRGQEARLRCSPMKGHSHVYWYRQLPEEGLKFMVYLQKENIIDESGMPKERFSAEFPKEGPSILRIQQVVRGDSAAYFCASSPKQRTEPYEQYFGPGTRLTVT.

The chain combines TRBV29-1 with TRBJ1-2; D unclear. This CDR3 contains 12 residues. Germline V CDR1 and CDR2: SQVTM, ANQGSEA. The V end was cut by 0 bases, the J end by 8 bases, with 10 bases between. The CDR3 DNA reads as TGCAGCGTTGAAGATCAATCCCCAGGCTACACCTTC. Amino acid sequence: CSVEDQSPGYTF.

V is TRBV30 and J is TRBJ2-1; 12 positions agree with TRBD2. With 3 bases clipped from V and 9 bases from J, the junction kept 6 bases outside the gene matches. The length of the CDR3 is 14 residues. The V gene's germline CDR1 is GTSNPN and CDR2 SVGIG (reference sequence). CDR3 nucleotide sequence: TGTGCCTGGAGATTACTAGCGGGAGGAGGTGAGCAGTTCTTC. Translating it yields CAWRLLAGGGEQFF.